This T cell receptor (beta chain) was observed in a study of cytomegalovirus exposure and HLA in healthy donors (dated by TCRdb to about 2017). Looking at the study overall: An earlier analysis of 587 of the donors reported roughly 300 Gb of sequence data and about 120 million unique TCR beta sequences obtained from about 180 million T cells. Roughly 300 gigabases of sequencing data and approximately 80 million unique TCR sequences were included in an early release covering 550 to 650 HLA-typed donors. Among the roughly 370 genotyped donors, around 79% belonged to the genetic ancestry cluster associated with self-reported Caucasian donors. The study was designed to test whether signatures of past pathogen exposure could be identified by cataloging public T cell receptors. The study used immunosequencing to profile the T cell repertoires of hundreds of subjects and linked those repertoires to cytomegalovirus serostatus. Besides the first cohort of 666 subjects, a separate validation cohort made up of about 120 different subjects was used. To predict cytomegalovirus infection status, the study combined high-throughput TCR immunosequencing, statistical association of individual TCRs with disease status, and machine learning. In a later analysis, previously published TCR beta repertoires from several hundred donors were re-analyzed and high-resolution HLA genotyping was added so that TCR occurrence patterns could be studied. Rather than drawing on any new phenotypic data, the later analysis identified candidate immune exposures from TCR beta sequences and the way those sequences occurred across donors. An earlier analysis of around 640 of the donors used high-throughput TCR beta sequencing to judge whether each TCR beta V gene segment behaved as functional or pseudogenic. Donor age, sex, ethnicity and CMV serostatus were collected together with the repertoire data. Genome-wide SNP genotypes for about 55% of the roughly 670 donors were used in a later genetic analysis, which treated that subset as a discovery cohort. All discovery cohort repertoires had been generated using a single sequencing platform. Class I and class II HLA loci were covered by the typing at four-digit resolution. Typing coverage varied by locus: about 620-630 donors for A, B, C, DRB1 and DQB1; some 520 for DQA1; 606 for DPA1; roughly 450 for DPB1. Because of strong linkage in the cohort, roughly five DR-DQ haplotypes were treated as single units for association and clustering. Among several hundred genotyped donors of the cohort, an average of about 220,000 unique TCR beta nucleotide sequences was sequenced per donor, of which 15% to 20% were non-productive. Broader findings and caveats from the paper: Linkage disequilibrium might explain the correlated functional status among segregating V segments, but an unknown experimental factor could not be excluded. A later analysis found that most CMV-associated TCR beta chains appeared HLA-restricted, with HLA associations seemingly driven largely by CMV exposure. The authors suggested that the approach could potentially be generalized to other disease states and immunological phenotypes. In vitro tests confirmed that a few of the cytomegalovirus-associated TCR beta chains recognize cytomegalovirus antigens. In a later analysis, HLA-associated TCR beta chains showed more clonal expansion and lower generation probabilities than non-associated chains that were equally common. Presence/absence analyses assumed roughly uniform sequencing depth across donors, an assumption that may not hold. The study listed 150 to 200 TCR beta chains as associated with cytomegalovirus. Most TCR sequences were seen in very few donors, while some public TCRs were found in many individuals. Because HLA typing was unavailable for some donors at each locus, only the typed subset was used in association tests. CMV serostatus was the only immune exposure information available for the cohort. A later analysis found that TCR association rates varied across HLA loci, with DRB1 alleles showing the most associated TCRs and HLA-C alleles the fewest. According to a later genetic analysis, donors in an Asian-associated ancestry cluster had fewer N-insertions in productive TCRs than the roughly 660-donor mean. A cluster of highly shared sequence variants was judged likely to be a technical artifact of the sequencing pipeline. Broadly in line with IMGT annotations, most TCR beta V segments showed up in productive rearrangements about 90% or about 30% of the time in an earlier analysis of around 600 of the donors. When HLA alleles, especially DR and DQ, strongly co-occurred, TCR associations were difficult to assign to individual alleles. Specific HLA alleles were associated with roughly 16,000 TCR beta sequences at a false discovery rate of 0.05 in a later analysis. The classifier was reported to diagnose cytomegalovirus status with high specificity and sensitivity in both the original and validation cohorts. In a later genetic analysis, a missense DCLRE1C variant was associated with V-gene and J-gene trimming of TCR beta chains, and the association was replicated in an independent cohort. Several of the top co-occurrence clusters appeared to be linked to parvovirus B19, influenza, CMV and Epstein-Barr virus, according to a later analysis. A further reported finding was that TCR beta sequences accurately predicted the HLA-A and HLA-B alleles for most subjects in the first cohort. Some IMGT-functional V segments, including TRBV6-2 and TRBV6-3, could not be told apart with the 87-base-pair reads, so those segments were excluded. The earlier analysis of about 600 of the donors excluded roughly 17 rarely observed V segments, including chromosome 9 orphons, because counts were too low. This cohort had only TCR beta chains sequenced, and the lack of alpha or paired-chain data limited which features could be detected.

A distance of 6 bases separates the germline ends of V and J, which lose 2 bases and 4 bases respectively. Via the germline V gene, CDR1 is MNHEY and CDR2 SVGAGI. Measured from the cysteine to the phenylalanine, the CDR3 is 13 residues long. The only DNA kept is the CDR3, 39 bases in frame from the first base. The cohort comprised approximately 700 healthy bone marrow donors. At the time of sampling, every cohort member was nominally healthy, though immune exposures that went unrecorded were likely present. The donor was CMV seropositive and belonged to the group of more than 250 seropositive cohort members. Every donor gave a peripheral blood sample, and the peripheral blood mononuclear cells from that sample were used for TCR beta sequencing. Genomic DNA was extracted from the blood cell samples with the Qiagen DNeasy Blood Extraction Kit. A note on this clone: What antigen it recognizes has not been identified. No clone much larger than this one lies a single base away; base qualities are absent.

Library preparation employed the immunoSEQ multiplex PCR assay. For the multiplex PCR, a mixture combining 60 forward primers for TCR Vbeta segments and 13 reverse primers for TCR Jbeta segments was used. The CDR3 region of rearranged TCR beta genes was amplified from genomic DNA with a multiplex PCR assay. The Illumina HiSeq System was used to sequence the amplified TCR beta libraries as 87-base-pair reads. The original methods were these. A later analysis counted tens of millions of unique TCR beta chains across the 500 to 850 repertoires, and some 11 million of these chains were shared by at least two donors. Raw reads were error-corrected and collapsed into unique sequences with a nearest-neighbor algorithm that merged closely related sequences to remove PCR and sequencing errors. Alignment of CDR3 sequences to IMGT reference sequences was used to assign V, D and J gene segments. For a sequence to be retained, at least a six-nucleotide match to both a V gene segment and a J gene segment was required. Rearrangements were called productive when the CDR3 lacked stop codons and stayed in frame with V and J; all others were non-productive. CDR3 was defined by IMGT convention, running from the second conserved V-encoded cysteine to the conserved J-encoded phenylalanine. In an earlier analysis of just under 600 of the donors, sequences lacking an unambiguous match to a single V gene segment were excluded. In an earlier analysis of 587 of the donors, a V segment was called functional when productive rearrangements were above 56.7%, and segregating when the standard deviation between donors exceeded 5%. A statistical classification framework was built for diagnosing cytomegalovirus status from the catalog of TCR beta chain sequences. In a later analysis, V and J genes were assigned by comparing TCR nucleotide sequences against IMGT/GENE-DB human TR gene sequences. In a later analysis, CDR3 sequences and most-parsimonious VDJ recombination scenarios were assigned using the TCRdist pipeline. In a later analysis, each TCR beta chain was defined by its CDR3 amino acid sequence together with its V-gene family, and reads without a unique V-gene family were excluded. To address suspected cross-contamination and a sequencing artifact, a later analysis removed around 600 highly shared, low-generation-probability nucleotide sequences. A later analysis calculated a clonal expansion index for each public chain from normalized within-repertoire ranks of inferred template counts. A later analysis computed generation probabilities with a VDJ recombination model fitted to out-of-frame rearrangements, and checked the results against IGoR. In a later analysis, hypergeometric tests were used to score TCR-TCR, TCR-HLA and TCR-CMV co-occurrence, with a repertoire-size bias correction applied to TCR pairs. A later analysis estimated false discovery rates by permuting HLA or CMV assignments 20 times. A later analysis grouped co-occurring TCRs with DBSCAN, adding TCRdist sequence similarity when clustering within HLA-allele-positive subsets. For co-occurrence clustering, repertoires with fewer than 30,000 or more than 120,000 public chains were excluded, along with a handful of repertoires with anomalous nucleotide sharing. TCRdb limited this immuneACCESS table to in-frame rearrangements with V and J called. A share of clones is missing; checked studies link under half to unresolved V genes, and the rest is unexplained. V and J calls and clone size are copied from that table; D and trimming were computed from the DNA. This sample gives around 100,000 clones in total; more than 75% of them show up just once. The ten largest clones represent about a tenth of the sample.

This chain is built from TRBV6-5 and TRBJ1-5; no D gene is confidently identified. This sequence was found in a woman between 18 and 29 years old in good health and CMV-seropositive. Input material: PBMCs. The DNA reads as follows: TGTGCCAGCAGTTACGAGAGAAATCAGCCCCAGCATTTT. Protein translation: CASSYERNQPQHF.